The clone carrying this T cell receptor beta chain showed up just a few times. Deletions cut 7 bases from V and 4 bases from J, with 21 bases between. CDR1 SGHRS and CDR2 YFSETQ come from the germline V gene. This CDR3 region has 15 residues. The data are from a study of T cells in Graves' hyperthyroidism and ophthalmopathy. Regions amplified from RNA transcripts were the TCR beta CDR3 regions. Carried out on the TCR CDR3, a first-round RT-PCR used the HTBI primer set. TCRdb reanalysed the multiplex PCR reads using MiXCR and keeps one entry per CDR3 protein. The sample carries about 290,000 distinct CDR3 sequences, approximately 17% recorded once.

Sequencing was performed on blood. The V and J genes are TRBV5-1 and TRBJ2-7; D may be TRBD2 (6 bases). The receptor's source is a man aged 25 to 40 with Graves' hyperthyroidism. The CDR3, as DNA: TGCGCCAGCCGTATGACTGGAGGGGCGAGGTACGAGCAGTACTTC. Protein sequence: CASRMTGGARYEQYF.